This T cell receptor (beta chain) emerged from a study of response to subunit inactivated influenza vaccine. In TCRdb, the RT-PCR reads were re-called with MiXCR into one record per CDR3 protein. The table includes around 790,000 distinct CDR3 sequences, roughly 20% detected once. General study points: The authors offered the suggestion that each seasonal influenza vaccination recruits few new T cells.

Between the trimmed V and J ends, which lost 1 base and 8 bases, there was a span of 18 bases. The CDR3 runs 15 residues. Germline assignment: CDR1 DFQATT and CDR2 SNEGSKA (reference sequence). On this clonotype itself: Its antigen remains unidentified.

This sequence originates from a man in his fifties or sixties who received an inactivated influenza vaccine. The rearrangement links TRBV20-1 to TRBJ2-1, with D tentatively TRBD2 (5 bases). The sequencing here drew on PBMCs from blood, taken around 5 days after vaccination. Here the CDR3 DNA reads TGCAGTGCTAGAGTGGCTACTAGTTTCCCCCATGAGCAGTTCTTC. Its protein product is CSARVATSFPHEQFF.